Shown below are 16 T cell receptor beta chains from a single sample sequenced in a study of Ad26.COV2.S vaccination and SARS-CoV-2 variants. Assay: immunoSEQ multiplex PCR; the TCRdb copy retains only in-frame clones and omits some. The table records over 300,000 clones, around four fifths of them present only once. Documented treatment: 15 to 20 received Ad26.COV2.S at low or high dose, single or two shots; five or six received placebo; per-sample allocation not given. Collection of samples fell on day 63 after the first vaccine or placebo injection. Sequenced here: peripheral blood, sampled in a trial of Ad26.COV2.S vaccine versus placebo. These receptor sequences come from a person aged 18-60 years who received the Ad26.COV2.S COVID-19 vaccine or a placebo.

This clone was recorded a few times. The J gene is TRBJ1-1, the V gene TRBV7-3, with D unresolved. V gave up 8 bases and J gave up 1 base, with 14 bases separating them. The CDR3 is 14 amino acids. Looked up from germline, CDR1 is SGHTA and CDR2 is FQGTGA. The CDR3 here is CASAEGSGNTEAFF. For the CDR3, the DNA is TGTGCCAGCGCGGAAGGTTCAGGGAACACTGAAGCTTTCTTT.

Here the CDR3 DNA reads TGTGCCAGCTCACCTCACAGCGGGGACGAGCAGTACTTC. Translating it yields CASSPHSGDEQYF. V is TRBV18 and J is TRBJ2-7; the match to TRBD2 covers 7 bases. The germline V gene encodes CDR1 KGHSH and CDR2 LQKENI. The junction had 4 bases not matched to a gene; V was cut back by 3 bases and J by 5 bases. This CDR3 is 13 amino acids long.

This chain connects TRBV18 to TRBJ2-3; D may be TRBD2 (5 bases). Trimming removed 7 bases from V and 1 base from J, with 9 bases in between. Germline assignment: CDR1 KGHSH and CDR2 LQKENI. There are 13 residues in the CDR3. CDR3: CASYRTGTDTQYF. The DNA for the CDR3 is TGTGCCAGCTACCGGACTGGCACAGATACGCAGTATTTT.

The rearrangement links TRBV5-1 to TRBJ2-1; tentative D call: TRBD1 (5 bases). The CDR3 length is 15 residues. The germline V and J ends were trimmed by 4 bases and 2 bases, with 13 bases remaining between them. Germline V gives CDR1 SGHRS, CDR2 YFSETQ. The CDR3 sequence: CASSVDAGPYNEQFF. The CDR3 nucleotides read TGCGCCAGCAGCGTCGATGCAGGGCCCTACAATGAGCAGTTCTTC.

Notes on this clone: Other DNA sequences in the sample encode the same CDR3. The chain carries TRBV5-1 and TRBJ1-2, with a weak D call TRBD1 (6 bases). The V gene's germline CDR1 is SGHRS and CDR2 YFSETQ. Trimming took 1 base from V and 3 from J, leaving 7 bases between them. This CDR3 is built from 13 residues. CDR3 sequence (DNA): TGCGCCAGCAGCTTGAGGACAGACTATGGCTACACCTTC. Translated, it gives CASSLRTDYGYTF.

The chain is built from TRBV5-1 and TRBJ1-4; TRBD1 matches at 10 bases. This CDR3 has 16 residues. V lost 4 bases to trimming and J lost 6 bases; unmatched junction nucleotides: 9. From germline, CDR1 is SGHRS and CDR2 YFSETQ. In DNA, the CDR3 is TGCGCCAGCAGCCGGGACAGGGGAGGTAATTATGAAAAACTGTTTTTT. Translation: CASSRDRGGNYEKLFF.

The V and J genes are TRBV18 and TRBJ2-1; D is unclear. The V end was cut by 4 bases, the J end by 3 bases, with 13 bases between. The CDR3 length is 15 residues. CDR1 and CDR2 (germline): KGHSH, LQKENI. In nucleotides, the CDR3 is TGTGCCAGCTCACGCACGCGTCAAGTCTACAATGAGCAGTTCTTC. Translation gives CASSRTRQVYNEQFF.

The chain is built from TRBV4-1 and TRBJ2-5; D uncertain. The CDR3 is made up of 17 amino acids. Germline V gives CDR1 MGHRA, CDR2 YSYEKL. Trimming removed 0 bases from V and 1 base from J, with 15 bases in between. CDR3 protein: CASSQELDLLFQETQYF. The DNA for the CDR3 is TGCGCCAGCAGCCAAGAATTAGACTTGCTTTTCCAAGAGACCCAGTACTTC.

J is TRBJ1-2 and V is TRBV5-6; D not resolved. V gave up 0 bases and J gave up 6 bases, with 9 bases separating them. Germline V gives CDR1 SGHDT, CDR2 YYEEEE. CDR3 length equals 13 residues. The CDR3 reads CASSLVGSDGYTF. The CDR3 DNA is TGTGCCAGCAGCTTGGTGGGATCAGATGGCTACACCTTC.

The chain joins TRBV6-5 to TRBJ2-7, with 7 bases that match TRBD2. Germline V gives CDR1 MNHEY, CDR2 SVGAGI. There are 15 residues in the CDR3. With 2 bases clipped from V and 4 bases from J, the junction kept 8 bases outside the gene matches. The CDR3 reads CASSYRAGVGYEQYF. The DNA of the CDR3 is TGTGCCAGCAGTTACAGGGCGGGAGTCGGGTACGAGCAGTACTTC.

This clone has only a few counts. The genes are TRBV24-1 and TRBJ2-6; D remains unclear. Germline values: CDR1 KGHDR, CDR2 SFDVKD. This CDR3 has 17 residues. Trimming cost V 3 bases and J 0 bases, with 11 bases left between them. CDR3 coding DNA: TGTGCCACCAGTGATGATAGACTGGTCTCTGGGGCCAACGTCCTGACTTTC. Protein product: CATSDDRLVSGANVLTF.

The V call is TRBV7-9, the J call TRBJ1-6; 7 bases line up with TRBD1. CDR1 SEHNR and CDR2 FQNEAQ come from the germline V gene (reference sequence). The CDR3 totals 15 residues. J gave up 6 bases and V 6 bases, and 8 bases lay outside the gene matches. As DNA, the CDR3 is TGTGCCAGCAGTCCCCCCAGGGGGGCTAATTCACCCCTCCACTTT. Translating gives CASSPPRGANSPLHF.

This clone was observed a handful of times. V gene TRBV12-3 or TRBV12-4 combines with J gene TRBJ1-4; possibly TRBD1 for D (5 bases). This CDR3 has 12 residues. Trimming removed 2 bases at V and 7 bases at J, with 5 bases between. CDR3: CASSLTGEKLFF. DNA for the CDR3: TGTGCCAGCAGTTTAACAGGTGAAAAACTGTTTTTT.

The DNA for the CDR3 is TGCGCCAGCAGCCAAGATCCGGGACTAGCGAGTCATGAGCAGTTCTTC. This translates into CASSQDPGLASHEQFF. V usage is TRBV4-1 and J usage is TRBJ2-1; 10 nucleotides line up with TRBD2. V lost 0 bases and J lost 8; bases outside the gene matches: 7. The CDR3 has 16 residues. From germline, CDR1 is MGHRA and CDR2 YSYEKL.

The rearrangement uses TRBV29-1 and TRBJ1-2, with D tentatively TRBD1 (5 bases). The V end lost 0 bases, the J end lost 6 bases, and 8 bases lay between the germline ends. Per the germline V gene, CDR1 is SQVTM and CDR2 is ANQGSEA. CDR3 length: 12 residues. The CDR3 region is CSVEDRGDGYTF. CDR3 DNA sequence: TGCAGCGTTGAAGATCGAGGGGATGGCTACACCTTC.

The V gene is TRBV3-1 (or the pseudogene TRBV3-2), the J gene TRBJ1-2, with D maybe TRBD1 (6 bases). With 1 base removed from V and 4 bases from J, the gap between germline ends came to 16 bases. The CDR3 consists of 16 residues. Germline V gene lookup returns CDR1 LGHDT and CDR2 YNNKEL (reference sequence). The CDR3 reads CASSQALSGGGYGYTF. The CDR3 DNA reads as TGTGCCAGCAGCCAAGCCCTCTCGGGGGGCGGCTATGGCTACACCTTC.